The source of this T cell receptor beta chain is a study of blood T cell repertoires in COVID-19. Study summary: The analysed material was cDNA or gDNA that came from T cells, B-cell-depleted T cells, or PBMCs.

The germline V and J ends were trimmed by 1 base and 0 bases, with 6 bases remaining between them. CDR3 length equals 14 residues. Germline CDR1 and CDR2: SGHVS and FQNEAQ. Authors' methods: Amplification of reference gene primers provided the estimated nucleated cell counts. Clones were read by immunoSEQ multiplex PCR, and TCRdb kept only the in-frame ones, dropping some. That table supplies the V and J calls and clone size; D and trimming were determined from the DNA. The sample lists about 230,000 clones, 75% to 90% occurring once. The rearrangement joins TRBV7-8 to TRBJ2-5; D is undetermined. The receptor was derived from a woman aged 70-85 years with active or convalescent COVID-19. Sequenced sample: peripheral blood. The CDR3: CASSLGRYQETQYF. CDR3 bases: TGTGCCAGCAGCTTAGGCCGGTACCAAGAGACCCAGTACTTC.